This T cell receptor beta chain was sequenced for a study of T cell responses to AZD1222 COVID-19 vaccine. Study conclusions and caveats: At baseline, just five to seven AZD1222 recipients tested seropositive. The donor group comprised mostly white British people and more females; the analysis possibly underestimated clonal diversity. Elevations in Spike-specific TCR breadth and depth followed administration of two AZD1222 doses.

As for this clone: Its antigen is unknown.

With V trimmed by 4 bases and J by 4 bases, 11 bases remained unmatched. The CDR3 spans 18 residues. Germline loops: CDR1 SGHRS, CDR2 YFSETQ. Libraries were prepared by immunoSEQ multiplex PCR; TCRdb keeps only in-frame clonotypes and omits some of them. The sample lists some 100,000 clones, 86% seen once, with roughly 15% in the top ten. Timing groups of about 4 and about 12 weeks for second doses were pooled. The source was peripheral blood, collected 28 days after the second AZD1222 dose. The receptor was isolated from an adult who received the AZD1222 COVID-19 vaccine. The gene calls are TRBV5-1 and TRBJ2-5; 15 positions match TRBD2. The CDR3 DNA reads as TGCGCCAGCAGCACCGGACTAGCGGGAGGGGTAACGGGAGAGACCCAGTACTTC. Its translation is CASSTGLAGGVTGETQYF. The full variable domain, completed using reference TRBV5-1 and TRBJ2-5, is KAGVTQTPRYLIKTRGQQVTLSCSPISGHRSVSWYQQTPGQGLQFLFEYFSETQRNKGNFPGRFSGRQFSNSRSEMNVSTLELGDSALYLCASSTGLAGGVTGETQYFGPGTRLLVL.